Listed below are T cell receptor beta chains from one sample, sequenced in a study of blood T cell repertoires in COVID-19. This table comes from immunoSEQ multiplex PCR, and its TCRdb copy is limited to in-frame clones, with some not included. Here the sample spans roughly 290,000 clones, roughly 90% being singletons. The sequencing input was peripheral blood. These receptors originate from a young woman with COVID-19, enrolled during active disease. Both conserved end residues are trimmed from each CDR3.

j_call | v_call | cdr3_aa
TRBJ2-6 | TRBV30 | AWSEGAGANVLT
TRBJ2-5 | TRBV9 | ASSVDIKAAQY
TRBJ2-1 | TRBV27 | ASSPSRHYNEQF
TRBJ2-3 | TRBV3-1/TRBV3-2 | ASSRRGQGYTDTQY
TRBJ1-4 | TRBV27 | ASSQIYRGEKLF
TRBJ2-1 | TRBV2 | ASSPGQTTYNEQF
TRBJ2-7 | TRBV9 | ASSVELAGPYEQY
TRBJ2-5 | TRBV10-3 | AIRGSGSLETQY
TRBJ1-5 | TRBV16 | ASSLKGTGVQPQH
TRBJ1-5 | TRBV28 | ASFTQDSFNQPQH
TRBJ2-1 | TRBV4-1 | ASSQESPPREQF
TRBJ1-2 | TRBV6-2/TRBV6-3 | ASSSVQGKRLPGYGYT
TRBJ2-2 | TRBV5-4 | ASSLGQGAVRTGELF
TRBJ2-1 | TRBV7-2 | ASSSSSLAGKQF
TRBJ2-5 | TRBV11-3 | ASSSGRTSGQETQY
TRBJ1-3 | TRBV5-1 | ASSLGGTASGNTIY
TRBJ1-5 | TRBV19 | ASSMGLNQPQH
TRBJ2-7 | TRBV27 | ASSSSGTASYEQY
TRBJ1-5 | TRBV3-1/TRBV3-2 | ASSRERTGARQPQH
TRBJ2-7 | TRBV30 | AWTSGRPDWIEQY
TRBJ1-4 | TRBV4-1 | ASSQEPATNEKLF
TRBJ1-2 | TRBV11-1 | ASSLPTGDGYT
TRBJ1-5 | TRBV2 | ASRSGGLQPQH
TRBJ2-7 | TRBV7-4 | ASSLVGAGKYEQY
TRBJ2-5 | TRBV4-1 | ASSQSPGTTAGTQY
TRBJ2-7 | TRBV13 | ASSFPGGLSEQY
TRBJ2-7 | TRBV27 | ASSFLTGGNYEQY
TRBJ2-3 | TRBV4-2 | ASSQEGTSGTDTQY
TRBJ1-1 | TRBV6-2/TRBV6-3 | ASSYSRGRGVAF
TRBJ1-3 | TRBV3-1/TRBV3-2 | ASSPAGPSGNTIY
TRBJ1-1 | TRBV5-1 | ASSFRQGSEAF
TRBJ2-1 | TRBV10-1 | ASSGTSGSNEQF
TRBJ2-1 | TRBV27 | ASSPEGGDYNEQF
TRBJ2-7 | TRBV9 | ASSVSAGEQY
TRBJ2-7 | TRBV18 | ASSPLPGLARYEQY
TRBJ2-7 | TRBV29-1 | SAVAGSYEQY
TRBJ1-1 | TRBV27 | ASSVTGIGKAF
TRBJ2-5 | TRBV2 | ASPLPDREWRETQY
TRBJ1-2 | TRBV6-2/TRBV6-3 | ASSLKQGWYGYT
TRBJ2-7 | TRBV30 | AWNSGSYEQY
TRBJ1-5 | TRBV20-1 | SASDGVSEPQH